This T cell receptor (beta chain) originates from a study of cytomegalovirus exposure and HLA in healthy donors. Overall study context: It was reported in a later analysis that the same platform had been used for the 90 to 150 validation repertoires as for the roughly 670 first-cohort repertoires.

As regards this clone: Its antigen remains unknown.

The J segment lost 0 bases and the V segment lost 2 bases, leaving 4 bases of the junction unmatched. The CDR3 runs to 15 residues. The germline V gene has CDR1 MGHRA and CDR2 YSYEKL. The study, taken as a whole, reports: Cytomegalovirus-associated status was assigned to about 180 TCR beta chains. The majority of TCR sequences were rare, yet some public TCRs appeared in many donors.

Sequenced by immunoSEQ multiplex PCR; TCRdb stores in-frame clones only, minus some. The table shows about 130,000 clones, with about 91% occurring only once. The origin of this receptor is a woman aged 18 to 35 in good health and CMV-seronegative. The sequenced sample consisted of PBMCs. The chain links TRBV4-1 to TRBJ2-7, with 7 bases fitting TRBD1. The CDR3 bases are TGCGCCAGCAGCCAACCGGACAGGCCCTCCTACGAGCAGTACTTC. As protein: CASSQPDRPSYEQYF.